The clone carrying this T cell receptor (beta chain) showed up just a few times. The antigen remains unidentified. This sample was taken from a study of T cells in Graves' hyperthyroidism and ophthalmopathy. Study-wide background: Peripheral blood was acquired at first diagnosis, ahead of any therapy whatsoever.

Reasons for excluding patients were uncontrolled infection, other autoimmune disease, pregnancy or lactation. Study-wide results and limits: Blood also contained most expanded thyroid clonotypes above 0.001. Ophthalmopathy stood apart from stable hyperthyroidism in a 13 V-J model.

There were TCR beta CDR3 regions amplified from RNA transcripts. Primed by the HTBI set, a first-round RT-PCR was run on the TCR CDR3. TCRdb passed the multiplex PCR reads through MiXCR, listing each CDR3 protein once. The sample contains hundreds of thousands of distinct CDR3 sequences, around a quarter of which appear only once. This clonotype originated in a woman aged 25 to 39 with Graves' ophthalmopathy. What was sequenced was blood.

This chain's CDR3 is CSASYRGSEQYF. The CDR3 DNA sequence: TGCAGTGCTAGTTATCGGGGGAGCGAGCAGTACTTC. The chain carries TRBV20-1 and TRBJ2-7; D possibly corresponds to TRBD2 (6 bases). The germline V gene encodes CDR1 DFQATT and CDR2 SNEGSKA (reference sequence). Trimming took 3 bases from V and 6 from J, leaving 12 bases between them. The CDR3 extends over 12 amino acids.